This T cell receptor beta chain was observed in a study of immune evolution from preneoplasia to lung adenocarcinoma (dated by TCRdb to the early 2020s). Notes on the research overall: The study used immune gene expression, TCR sequencing and multiplex immunofluorescence to profile the immune contexture of lung adenocarcinoma precursors and invasive adenocarcinoma. Sample size was determined by specimen availability and not by a prior power calculation. The overall cohort was made up of 53 patients with pulmonary nodules who had surgical resection. Resected precursor lesions (AAH, AIS, MIA) and invasive adenocarcinomas were each compared against paired morphologically normal lung tissue. It was reported in the study that 105 samples were used for TCR sequencing. The immune data were combined with whole exome sequencing and methylation data from the same cohort of nodules. The TCR sequencing data were obtained from about 47 patients. POLYSOLVER was used to infer Class I HLA alleles from exome data, while LOHHLA was used to detect allele-specific HLA loss. Study-level results and caveats: Because all patients came from Japan and China, whether the findings apply to Western populations was uncertain. Normal lung had the highest top T cell clone frequencies, which appeared to decline progressively from AAH through AIS, MIA and invasive adenocarcinoma. The findings reflected association rather than direct causation, and larger cohorts with long-term follow-up and longitudinal biopsies were considered necessary. Clonality was highest in normal lung, while later-stage lesions appeared to show lower clonality but higher T cell density and diversity.

The CDR3 holds 13 amino acids from the cysteine to the phenylalanine. Only the CDR3 part of the read is kept: 39 bases, read in frame from the first base. The V and J ends are trimmed by 4 bases and 4 bases, leaving 10 bases between them. Taken from the germline V gene, the CDR1 and CDR2 loops are SQVTM and ANQGSEA. The patients had resection in Japan or China between the mid-2010s and the late 2010s. Two lung cancer pathologists independently reviewed H&E slides to confirm the histologic diagnosis of every case. DNA was isolated from FFPE tissue using the AllPrep DNA/RNA FFPE Kit. TCR beta CDR3 regions were sequenced from DNA using the immunoSEQ hsTCRbeta Kit. In the original analysis: The ImmunoSEQ Analyzer was used to analyse the TCR sequencing data. T cell clonality was defined as 1 minus Pielou's evenness, calculated on productive rearrangements. The inverse Simpson index, applied to productive templates, was used to measure T cell diversity. T cell density was expressed as TCR beta template counts normalized to usable DNA, with usable DNA estimated by amplifying and sequencing housekeeping genes. Two-sided Kruskal-Wallis tests were used to compare TCR metrics across histologic stages. Entries here come from immuneACCESS through TCRdb and include only in-frame sequences with V and J called. Some clones fail to appear in such tables; in the studies checked, an unresolved V gene covers under half of the shortfall, and the cause of the remainder is unknown. The D gene and trimming were derived from the DNA, and the V and J assignments and clone size from that table. Here the sample has 2,200 or so clones; roughly 80% occur a single time. The top ten clonotypes cover approximately 15% of the sample.

A word on this clone: Its antigen is still unknown. Base qualities are not recorded, but no much larger clone differs from it by a single base.

Input material: FFPE adjacent normal lung tissue. The sequence is built from TRBV29-1 and TRBJ2-2; TRBD1 could be the D gene, as 5 bases match. This TCR came from a person aged 60-79 years with lung adenocarcinoma. The sequenced DNA: TGCAGCGTTGCCAGGGTGGGCACCGGGGAGCTGTTTTTT. Translation gives CSVARVGTGELFF.